One and the same sample provided the 19 T cell receptor beta chains below, sequenced in a study of neurological immune-mediated disorders. Stated time point: longitudinal time-point 1 (baseline). TCRdb fed the 5' RACE reads into MiXCR, producing one record per CDR3 protein. This table holds some 68,000 distinct CDR3 sequences, around 13% found once. The sample taken for sequencing was PBMCs. Source of these receptors: a female donor with HTLV-1-associated myelopathy (HAM/TSP).

This clonotype was counted many times. The chain employs TRBV5-5 and TRBJ2-7, with D perhaps TRBD1 (5 bases). Germline values: CDR1 SGHKS, CDR2 YYEKEE (reference sequence). This CDR3 is 15 amino acids long. V lost 0 bases and J lost 3, with 13 bases in between. The CDR3 region has the DNA TGTGCCAGCAGCTTGGTGGGCCAGGGCCTCTACGAGCAGTACTTC. Its protein is CASSLVGQGLYEQYF.

A note on this clonotype: One end of the junction varies from germline; a read error may be responsible. The rearrangement joins TRBV7-7 to TRBJ2-1; 7 positions agree with TRBD1. Looked up from germline, CDR1 is SSHAT and CDR2 is FNYEAQ (reference sequence). CDR3 size: 12 residues. The DNA for the CDR3 is TGTGCCAGCAGCTTGACAGGGCCCCCCTTGATCTTC. The encoded protein is CASSLTGPPLIF.

This clonotype was seen ten or more times. J is TRBJ2-1 and V is TRBV4-1; TRBD1 or TRBD2 may be the D gene (6 bases each). CDR1 is MGHRA and CDR2 is YSYEKL in the germline V gene. Trimming stripped 0 bases from V and 9 bases from J, with 12 bases between. This CDR3 is 14 amino acids long. The CDR3: CASSQDPGAVEQFF. CDR3 DNA: TGCGCCAGCAGCCAAGACCCGGGGGCCGTTGAGCAGTTCTTC.

The chain recombines TRBV5-1 with TRBJ2-1; 10 nucleotides line up with TRBD2. The germline CDR1 and CDR2 sequences are SGHRS and YFSETQ. CDR3 size: 15 residues. The V and J ends lost 0 bases and 6 bases, in that order; junction bases with no gene match: 3. The CDR3 DNA follows: TGCGCCAGCAGCTTGGCTTCTAGCGGGGGCAATGAGCAGTTCTTC. Its protein is CASSLASSGGNEQFF.

This clonotype was seen many times. The V call is TRBV5-1, the J call TRBJ2-1; D unresolved. Germline-derived CDR1 and CDR2 are SGHRS and YFSETQ. V lost 4 bases to trimming and J lost 0 bases, with 8 bases between them. The CDR3 length is 14 residues. The CDR3 DNA follows: TGCGCCAGCAGCCTCCCTAGCTCCTACAATGAGCAGTTCTTC. Translating gives CASSLPSSYNEQFF.

Comments on this clonotype: A much larger clone is a single base away; this may be a read error. The J gene is TRBJ2-3, the V gene TRBV7-2; TRBD2 is a possible D gene (8 bases). Trimming shortened V by 5 bases and J by 5 bases, and 23 bases separated the two germline ends. Germline CDR1 is SGHTA and CDR2 is FQGNSA. CDR3 length equals 17 residues. As DNA, the CDR3 is TGTACCAGCAGCCCCCGGGGACAGCGGGGGTGGATAGATACGCAGTATTTT. Its protein is CTSSPRGQRGWIDTQYF.

This clonotype was seen repeatedly, ten times or more. The J gene is TRBJ2-7, the V gene TRBV9; 14 bases fit TRBD2. Germline lookup yields CDR1 SGDLS and CDR2 YYNGEE. The junction had 6 bases not matched to a gene; V was cut back by 0 bases and J by 7 bases. The CDR3 has 16 residues. CDR3 bases: TGTGCCAGCAGCGTAGCTTCGGGACTAGCGGGGGAAGAGCAGTACTTC. This translates into CASSVASGLAGEEQYF. Combining the CDR3 with reference TRBV9 and TRBJ2-7 gives the whole variable domain DSGVTQTPKHLITATGQRVTLRCSPRSGDLSVYWYQQSLDQGLQFLIQYYNGEERAKGNILERFSAQQFPDLHSELNLSSLELGDSALYFCASSVASGLAGEEQYFGPGTRLTVT.

Only a few counts were recorded for this clonotype. The chain links TRBV5-1 to TRBJ1-1; D unresolved. The V gene lost 0 bases and the J gene lost 1 base, with 7 bases spanning the gap. The V gene's germline CDR1 is SGHRS and CDR2 YFSETQ. The CDR3 extends over 14 amino acids. CDR3 in amino acids: CASSLGPGNTEAFF. CDR3 coding DNA: TGCGCCAGCAGCTTGGGTCCGGGGAACACTGAAGCTTTCTTT.

In its sample, this clonotype was seen many times. At one end, the junction sequence differs from germline, possibly due to a read error. The gene calls are TRBV20-1 and TRBJ2-3, with D tentatively TRBD1 (5 bases). Germline V gene lookup returns CDR1 DFQATT and CDR2 SNEGSKA (reference sequence). The CDR3 has 14 amino acids. The DNA for the CDR3 is TGCAGTCCTAGGGTGGGGCTTAGCACAGATACGCAGTATTTT. Residues: CSPRVGLSTDTQYF.

This clonotype was recorded many times. This chain joins TRBV5-1 and TRBJ2-7; D unresolved. The germline CDR1 and CDR2 sequences are SGHRS and YFSETQ. The CDR3 spans 13 residues. Trimming took off 0 bases at V and 3 bases at J, with 7 bases between the two ends. DNA of the CDR3: TGCGCCAGCAGCTTGGTAGGCGGCTACGAGCAGTACTTC. Protein: CASSLVGGYEQYF.

This clonotype was seen ten or more times. The rearrangement links TRBV12-3 or TRBV12-4 to TRBJ2-3; TRBD1 matches at 8 bases. The CDR3 has 19 amino acids. Trimming cost V 1 base and J 6 bases; bases outside gene matches: 18. DNA of the CDR3: TGTGCCAGCAGTTTAGTTTTACGGGGAGGACAGGGATTGCGCGATACGCAGTATTTT. Translating gives CASSLVLRGGQGLRDTQYF.

Ten or more counts support this clonotype. The rearrangement uses TRBV7-9 and TRBJ2-2; 8 nucleotides line up with TRBD1. This CDR3 comprises 15 residues. The V segment lost 5 bases and the J segment 4 bases; nucleotides outside the gene matches: 6. Germline loops: CDR1 SEHNR, CDR2 FQNEAQ (reference sequence). For the CDR3, the DNA is TGTGCCAGCAGCCCGGACAGGGTCAGCACCGGGGAGCTGTTTTTT. As protein: CASSPDRVSTGELFF.

This clonotype appeared many times. The rearrangement links TRBV5-1 to TRBJ2-5; no reliable D call. Germline values: CDR1 SGHRS, CDR2 YFSETQ. The CDR3 spans 14 residues. Trimming stripped 7 bases from V and 3 bases from J, with 16 bases between. The CDR3 sequence is CASYDSSVKETQYF. CDR3 sequence (DNA): TGCGCCAGCTACGATTCTTCAGTCAAAGAGACCCAGTACTTC. The variable domain in full, with the rest retrieved from reference TRBV5-1 and TRBJ2-5, is KAGVTQTPRYLIKTRGQQVTLSCSPISGHRSVSWYQQTPGQGLQFLFEYFSETQRNKGNFPGRFSGRQFSNSRSEMNVSTLELGDSALYLCASYDSSVKETQYFGPGTRLLVL.

Many counts were recorded for this clonotype. This rearrangement joins TRBV12-3 or TRBV12-4 to TRBJ1-2; no definite D call. This CDR3 comprises 14 residues. V was pared by 6 bases and J by 8 bases, with 19 bases between. The CDR3 DNA sequence: TGTGCCAGCAGCGTAAAGATTTTGCCTGACGGCTACACCTTC. The encoded protein is CASSVKILPDGYTF.

This clonotype came up many times. The chain employs TRBV5-1 and TRBJ2-5; weak D call: TRBD1 (5 bases). The CDR3 spans 14 residues. Per the germline V gene, CDR1 is SGHRS and CDR2 is YFSETQ. V was shortened by 0 bases and J by 5 bases, with 11 bases between the two germline ends. CDR3 amino acids: CASSLAGNRETQYF. Here the CDR3 DNA reads TGCGCCAGCAGCTTGGCAGGGAATAGGGAGACCCAGTACTTC.

This clonotype appeared many times. The chain has TRBV5-6 and TRBJ2-1, with TRBD1 as a possible D gene (5 bases). This CDR3 spans 13 amino acids. The germline V gene encodes CDR1 SGHDT and CDR2 YYEEEE. The V and J ends lost 0 bases and 8 bases respectively, with 9 bases between them. The CDR3 is CASSLGRADEQFF. The CDR3 nucleotides read TGTGCCAGCAGCTTGGGCAGGGCCGATGAGCAGTTCTTC.

The chain combines TRBV29-1 with TRBJ1-2, with D maybe TRBD1 (6 bases). From germline, CDR1 is SQVTM and CDR2 ANQGSEA. V gave up 6 bases and J gave up 3 bases, with 14 bases separating them. The CDR3 extends over 13 amino acids. The CDR3 sequence: CSVDQGTHYGYTF. The DNA for the CDR3 is TGCAGCGTGGATCAGGGGACCCACTATGGCTACACCTTC.

This clonotype was found many times. The chain employs TRBV20-1 and TRBJ2-5; weak D call: TRBD1 (6 bases). Germline V gene lookup returns CDR1 DFQATT and CDR2 SNEGSKA (reference sequence). The V gene lost 5 bases and the J gene lost 1 base, with 20 bases spanning the gap. The CDR3 covers 16 residues. This chain's CDR3 is CSASRPGVKTQETQYF. The DNA of the CDR3 is TGCAGTGCTTCCCGGCCAGGGGTAAAGACCCAAGAGACCCAGTACTTC.

This clonotype was seen ten or more times. V and J are TRBV27 and TRBJ2-2, with D possibly being TRBD2 (6 bases). Germline CDR1 reads MNHEY; CDR2 reads SMNVEV (reference sequence). The length of the CDR3 is 16 residues. The V end was cut by 1 base, the J end by 8 bases, with 17 bases between. CDR3 DNA: TGTGCCAGCAGTTTATTTTCTGTGGCGGGGCAAGGGGAGCTGTTTTTT. Its translation: CASSLFSVAGQGELFF.